The 14 T cell receptor beta chains in this list originate from one sample, sequenced in a study of control samples from healthy donors and cancer patients. This table comes from immunoSEQ multiplex PCR, and its TCRdb copy is limited to in-frame clones, with some not included. The sample lists about 170,000 clones, approximately 92% occurring once. Sequencing was carried out using blood. The receptor source for this set is a woman aged 60-70 years in good health.

The genes are TRBV18 and TRBJ1-2, with D perhaps matching TRBD1 (5 bases). Deletions cut 4 bases from V and 5 bases from J, with 17 bases between. Per germline, CDR1 KGHSH and CDR2 LQKENI. This CDR3 contains 15 residues. CDR3 loop: CASSQDEGPGYGYTF. The CDR3 DNA reads TGTGCCAGCTCACAGGACGAGGGACCAGGGTATGGCTACACCTTC.

The genes are TRBV7-8 and TRBJ1-2; no clear D. CDR1 is SGHVS and CDR2 is FQNEAQ in the germline V gene. Between the trimmed V and J ends, which lost 2 bases and 3 bases, there was a span of 7 bases. The CDR3 spans 13 residues. CDR3 DNA: TGTGCCAGCAGCTTAAGTTGGGACTATGGCTACACCTTC. Protein product: CASSLSWDYGYTF.

V gene TRBV5-6 combines with J gene TRBJ2-3; TRBD2 matches at 8 bases. Germline assignment: CDR1 SGHDT and CDR2 YYEEEE. V was clipped by 4 bases and J by 6 bases; unmatched bases: 13. The CDR3 spans 16 residues. CDR3 residues: CASSPGTRGLSDTQYF. The CDR3 DNA follows: TGTGCCAGCAGCCCCGGGACTAGAGGGCTGTCGGATACGCAGTATTTT.

This chain joins TRBV4-1 and TRBJ2-7; D not certain. The CDR3 consists of 15 residues. CDR1 and CDR2 from the germline V gene are MGHRA and YSYEKL. Trimming took 2 bases from V and 3 from J, leaving 14 bases between them. The CDR3 spells CASSQRELTVYEQYF. The CDR3 region has the DNA TGCGCCAGCAGCCAACGAGAGCTTACGGTCTACGAGCAGTACTTC.

The chain joins TRBV7-2 to TRBJ2-1; 7 nucleotides align to TRBD1. The CDR3 loop spans 16 amino acids. J lost 4 bases, V lost 3 bases, and 9 bases had no gene match. CDR1 and CDR2 from the germline V gene are SGHTA and FQGNSA. CDR3 nucleotide sequence: TGTGCCAGCAGCTTCTCGCCGGGACAGAATTACAATGAGCAGTTCTTC. Translated, it gives CASSFSPGQNYNEQFF.

V gene TRBV7-2 combines with J gene TRBJ2-7; D is possibly TRBD2 (5 bases). V was pared by 7 bases and J by 5 bases, with 15 bases between. The germline V gene encodes CDR1 SGHTA and CDR2 FQGNSA. The CDR3 has 13 amino acids. The CDR3 spells CASTPGVFHEQYF. In nucleotides, the CDR3 is TGTGCCAGCACCCCCGGGGTTTTCCACGAGCAGTACTTC.

V is TRBV7-2 and J is TRBJ1-1; D not resolved. V shed 6 bases and J shed 1 base, with 9 bases lying between them. Germline V gives CDR1 SGHTA, CDR2 FQGNSA. There are 13 residues in the CDR3. The CDR3 region has the DNA TGTGCCAGCAGGCAAACACCGAACACTGAAGCTTTCTTT. Protein: CASRQTPNTEAFF.

The J gene is TRBJ1-1, the V gene TRBV7-3; D is uncertain. The germline CDR1 and CDR2 sequences are SGHTA and FQGTGA. V lost 2 bases, J lost 1 base, and 5 bases lay in between. The CDR3 is 13 amino acids. CDR3 in DNA: TGTGCCAGCAGCTTAGAGGCGAACACTGAAGCTTTCTTT. The encoded protein is CASSLEANTEAFF.

The rearrangement uses TRBV13 and TRBJ1-5; unclear D gene. Germline loops: CDR1 PRHDT, CDR2 FYEKMQ (reference sequence). The V and J ends lost 6 bases and 4 bases respectively, with 7 bases between them. This CDR3 region has 12 residues. The chain's CDR3 is CASSLYNQPQHF. The CDR3 coding sequence is TGTGCCAGCAGTCTTTATAATCAGCCCCAGCATTTT.

The CDR3 DNA follows: TGTGCCTGGAGTTCGCAGGGACCGTCAACTAATGAAAAACTGTTTTTT. Its protein is CAWSSQGPSTNEKLFF. The V call is TRBV30, the J call TRBJ1-4; D is perhaps TRBD1 (5 bases). CDR3 size: 16 residues. The germline V gene encodes CDR1 GTSNPN and CDR2 SVGIG (reference sequence). V was trimmed by 2 bases and J by 0 bases, leaving 13 bases between them.

Only one count was recorded for this clone. The chain links TRBV9 to TRBJ2-2, with 11 nucleotides matching TRBD1. The CDR3 totals 16 residues. Germline lookup yields CDR1 SGDLS and CDR2 YYNGEE. V gave up 2 bases and J gave up 7 bases; unmatched junction bases: 7. CDR3 DNA: TGTGCCAGCAGCGTCGGACAGGGGGCGCGGGTCGGGGAGCTGTTTTTT. It codes for CASSVGQGARVGELFF.

The chain's CDR3 is CASSIEQGETQYF. CDR3 bases: TGTGCCAGTAGTATAGAACAGGGAGAGACCCAGTACTTC. The rearrangement uses TRBV19 and TRBJ2-5, with D perhaps TRBD1 (6 bases). Trimming cost V 0 bases and J 4 bases, with 6 bases left between them. The CDR3 has 13 residues. The V gene's germline CDR1 is LNHDA and CDR2 SQIVND (reference sequence). Full variable domain (outside the CDR3, taken from reference TRBV19 and TRBJ2-5): DGGITQSPKYLFRKEGQNVTLSCEQNLNHDAMYWYRQDPGQGLRLIYYSQIVNDFQKGDIAEGYSVSREKKESFPLTVTSAQKNPTAFYLCASSIEQGETQYFGPGTRLLVL.

The V call is TRBV7-8, the J call TRBJ1-1, with no clear D. CDR3 size: 13 residues. Germline V gene data show CDR1 as SGHVS and CDR2 as FQNEAQ. V dropped 5 bases and J dropped 1 base, with 8 bases sitting between them. The CDR3 loop reads CASSGRENTEAFF. CDR3 nucleotides: TGTGCCAGCAGCGGCAGAGAGAACACTGAAGCTTTCTTT.

This rearrangement joins TRBV30 to TRBJ2-3; 13 nucleotides agree with TRBD2. Per germline, CDR1 GTSNPN and CDR2 SVGIG (reference sequence). V dropped 3 bases and J dropped 8; count of bases not matched to a gene: 8. The length of the CDR3 is 15 residues. CDR3: CAWSRLAGGPGTQYF. For the CDR3, the DNA is TGTGCCTGGAGCCGACTAGCGGGGGGCCCAGGTACGCAGTATTTT.